This T cell receptor (beta chain) was sequenced during a study of B cell selection in AIRE deficiency. Details on this clone: Its antigen remains unknown.

CD4+CD127+ cells were sorted as the conventional CD4 T cells. Healthy unrelated donors supplied the control samples. General study findings and limits: Patient Tconv and Treg cells showed healthy-like TCRBV usage, CDR3 length, diversity. With only TCRbeta sequenced, around 40% of shared healthy Treg sequences overlapped Tconv. Shorter CDR3s marked shared Treg sequences, biased toward few non-templated insertions.

Assay used: immunoSEQ multiplex PCR; TCRdb lists only in-frame clones, some missing. Of fewer than 30,000 clones in the sample, approximately 96% were seen once. Per the germline V gene, CDR1 is KGHSH and CDR2 is LQKENI. The CDR3 is 15 residues long. V lost 0 bases, J lost 0 bases, and 6 bases lay in between. The receptor comes from a human donor in good health. The chain recombines TRBV18 with TRBJ2-1; D uncertain. Specimen: CD4+CD127+ conventional T cells sorted from PBMCs. The CDR3 region has the DNA TGTGCCAGCTCACCACCCCAGAGCTCCTACAATGAGCAGTTCTTC. Amino acid sequence: CASSPPQSSYNEQFF.